The rows below give T cell receptor beta chains drawn from one sample of a study of CD8 T cells in ankylosing spondylitis. TCRdb fed the 5' RACE reads into MiXCR, producing one record per CDR3 protein. The table lists 150,000 to 200,000 distinct CDR3 sequences, roughly 30% of them singletons. Sequencing was carried out using synovial fluid, either unsorted or a sorted T cell fraction (not recorded which). These receptors all stem from a male donor with ankylosing spondylitis. Each CDR3 is given with its conserved first and last residue. A D gene is named only where the DNA matches it firmly. Part of the rows lack a size; the others show once, few, many or a class for expanded clones.

few,TRBJ2-2,.,TRBV28,CASRLSGSGRHGELFF,TGTGCCAGCAGACTCTCGGGTTCGGGTCGGCACGGGGAGCTGTTTTTT
.,TRBJ2-1,.,TRBV20-1,CSARGTFGSKQGSSRNEQFF,TGCAGTGCTAGAGGGACTTTCGGGTCCAAACAGGGATCCTCTAGGAATGAGCAGTTCTTC
few,TRBJ2-7,TRBD1,TRBV28,CASSLFATGSEQYF,TGTGCCAGCAGTTTATTCGCGACAGGGTCCGAGCAGTACTTC
few,TRBJ2-3,TRBD1,TRBV6-2/TRBV6-3,CASNRRDRDADTQYF,TGTGCCAGCAACCGCCGGGACAGGGATGCAGATACGCAGTATTTT
.,TRBJ1-5,.,TRBV20-1,CSASPDGSGQPQHF,TGCAGTGCTAGTCCCGACGGGAGTGGGCAGCCCCAGCATTTT
few,TRBJ1-5,.,TRBV20-1,CSARATSQPQHF,TGCAGTGCTAGAGCGACTAGTCAGCCCCAGCATTTT
.,TRBJ2-7,TRBD2,TRBV5-1,CASRSTSGGGYEQYF,TGCGCCAGCAGGAGCACTAGCGGGGGTGGGTACGAACAGTACTTC
few,TRBJ1-4,TRBD1,TRBV7-2,CASSPQGGTTNEKLFF,TGTGCCAGCAGCCCTCAGGGGGGAACAACTAATGAAAAACTGTTTTTT
.,TRBJ2-2,.,TRBV7-2,CASSLNFGGELFF,TGTGCCAGCAGCCTGAACTTTGGCGGGGAGCTGTTTTTT
.,TRBJ2-1,TRBD2,TRBV11-3,CATQAASGGNEQFF,TGTGCCACCCAGGCGGCTAGCGGCGGCAATGAGCAGTTCTTC